Listed here is a single T cell receptor beta chain. Its antigen is not identified. V was pared by 4 bases and J by 7 bases, with 15 bases between. Germline-derived CDR1 and CDR2 are SGHRS and YFSETQ. CDR3 length: 15 residues. Treatment in this sample: oral pan-JAK inhibitor, 5-10 mg twice daily. The data originate from a study of CD8+ T cells in alopecia areata. Findings of the study overall: The link between baseline CD8+ expansion and response remains uncertain with one nonresponder.

Investigators isolated RNA and reverse transcribed it into cDNA to act as the sequencing template. TCRdb's table, derived via immunoSEQ multiplex PCR, lists solely in-frame clones and lacks some. The table shows approximately 120,000 clones, with 61% occurring only once. V usage is TRBV5-1 and J usage is TRBJ1-6, with D perhaps TRBD1 (5 bases). The sequence derives from a human donor with alopecia areata. Sequencing was performed on CD4+ T cells sorted from blood, taken at week 4, from a patient treated with tofacitinib. In DNA form, the CDR3 reads TGCGCCAGCAGCCGGCGGGGCAGCGCCAATTCACCCCTCCACTTT. It encodes CASSRRGSANSPLHF. The full variable domain, completed using reference TRBV5-1 and TRBJ1-6, is KAGVTQTPRYLIKTRGQQVTLSCSPISGHRSVSWYQQTPGQGLQFLFEYFSETQRNKGNFPGRFSGRQFSNSRSEMNVSTLELGDSALYLCASSRRGSANSPLHFGNGTRLTVT.